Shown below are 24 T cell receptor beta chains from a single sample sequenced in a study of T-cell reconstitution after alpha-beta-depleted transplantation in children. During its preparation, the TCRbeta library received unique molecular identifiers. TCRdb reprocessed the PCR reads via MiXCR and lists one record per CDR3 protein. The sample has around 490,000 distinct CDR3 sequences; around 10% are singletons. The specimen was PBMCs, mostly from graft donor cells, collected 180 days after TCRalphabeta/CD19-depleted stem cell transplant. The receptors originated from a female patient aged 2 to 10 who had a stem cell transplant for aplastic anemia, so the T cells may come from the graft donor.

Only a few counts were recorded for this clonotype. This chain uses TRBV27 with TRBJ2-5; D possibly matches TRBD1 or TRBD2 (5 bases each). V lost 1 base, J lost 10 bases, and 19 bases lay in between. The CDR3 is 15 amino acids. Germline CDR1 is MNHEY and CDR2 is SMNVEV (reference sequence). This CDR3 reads CASSLFGTVHEDQYF. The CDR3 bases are TGTGCCAGCAGTTTATTTGGGACGGTCCATGAAGACCAGTACTTC.

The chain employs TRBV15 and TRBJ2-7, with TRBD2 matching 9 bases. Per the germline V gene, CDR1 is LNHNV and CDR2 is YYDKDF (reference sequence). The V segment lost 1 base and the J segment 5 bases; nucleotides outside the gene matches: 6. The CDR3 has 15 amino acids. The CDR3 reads CATSRGVSGRDEQYV. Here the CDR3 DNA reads TGTGCCACCAGCAGAGGTGTTAGCGGGAGAGACGAGCAGTACGTC.

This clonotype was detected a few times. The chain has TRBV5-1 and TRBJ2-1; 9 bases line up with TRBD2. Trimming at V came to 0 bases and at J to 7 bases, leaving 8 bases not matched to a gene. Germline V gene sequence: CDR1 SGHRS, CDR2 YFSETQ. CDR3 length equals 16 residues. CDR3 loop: CASSLAASGIKNEQFF. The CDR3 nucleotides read TGCGCCAGCAGCTTGGCCGCTAGCGGGATAAAAAATGAGCAGTTCTTC.

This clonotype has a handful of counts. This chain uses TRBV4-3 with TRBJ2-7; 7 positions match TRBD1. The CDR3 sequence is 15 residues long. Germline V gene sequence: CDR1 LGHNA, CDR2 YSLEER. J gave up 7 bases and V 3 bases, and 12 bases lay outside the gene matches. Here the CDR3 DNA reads TGCGCCAGCAGCCACGTTGGACAGGTCCCCGGTGAGCAGTACGTC. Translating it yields CASSHVGQVPGEQYV.

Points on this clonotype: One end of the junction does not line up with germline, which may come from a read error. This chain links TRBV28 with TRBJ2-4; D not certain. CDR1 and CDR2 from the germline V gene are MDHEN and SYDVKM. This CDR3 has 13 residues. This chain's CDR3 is CASGLALRDIQYF. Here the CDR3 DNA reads TGTGCCAGCGGTTTAGCCTTACGGGACATTCAGTACTTC.

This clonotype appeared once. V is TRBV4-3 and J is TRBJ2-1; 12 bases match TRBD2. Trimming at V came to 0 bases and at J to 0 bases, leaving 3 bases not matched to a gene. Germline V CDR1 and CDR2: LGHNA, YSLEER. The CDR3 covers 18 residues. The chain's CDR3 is CASSQDRLAGASYNEQFF. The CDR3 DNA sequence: TGCGCCAGCAGCCAAGACCGACTAGCGGGAGCCTCCTACAATGAGCAGTTCTTC.

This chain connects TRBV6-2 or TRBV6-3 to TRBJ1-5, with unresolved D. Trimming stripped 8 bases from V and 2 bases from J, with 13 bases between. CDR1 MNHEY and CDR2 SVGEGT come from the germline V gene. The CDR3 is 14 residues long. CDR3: CASVDPVGNQPQHF. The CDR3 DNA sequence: TGTGCCAGCGTTGACCCCGTCGGCAATCAGCCCCAGCATTTT.

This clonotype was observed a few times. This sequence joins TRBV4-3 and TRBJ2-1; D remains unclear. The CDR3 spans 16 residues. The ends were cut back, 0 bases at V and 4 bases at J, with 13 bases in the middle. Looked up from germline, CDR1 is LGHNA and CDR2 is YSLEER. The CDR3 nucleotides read TGCGCCAGCAGCCAAGAAGTACTCCCCACGTACAATGAGCAGTTCTTC. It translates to CASSQEVLPTYNEQFF.

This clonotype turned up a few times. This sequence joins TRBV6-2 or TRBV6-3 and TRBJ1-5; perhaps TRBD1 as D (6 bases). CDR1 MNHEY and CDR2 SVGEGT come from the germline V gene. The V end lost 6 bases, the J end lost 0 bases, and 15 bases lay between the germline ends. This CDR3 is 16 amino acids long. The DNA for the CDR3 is TGTGCCAGCAGGAGTACAGGGATGGGTAGCAATCAGCCCCAGCATTTT. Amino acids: CASRSTGMGSNQPQHF.

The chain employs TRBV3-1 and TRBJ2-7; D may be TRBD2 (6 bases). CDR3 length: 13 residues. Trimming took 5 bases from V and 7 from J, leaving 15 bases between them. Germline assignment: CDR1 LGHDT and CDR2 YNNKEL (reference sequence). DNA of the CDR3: TGTGCCAGCAGCGAGGGACTCACGGGAGAGCAGTACGTC. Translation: CASSEGLTGEQYV.

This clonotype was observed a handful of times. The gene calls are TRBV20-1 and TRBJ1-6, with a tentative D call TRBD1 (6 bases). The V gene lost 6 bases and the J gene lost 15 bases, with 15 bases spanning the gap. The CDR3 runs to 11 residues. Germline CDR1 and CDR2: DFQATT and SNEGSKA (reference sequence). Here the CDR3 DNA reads TGCAGTGCCTCCTCAGGGGTCGTCCTCCACTTT. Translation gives CSASSGVVLHF.

CDR3 nucleotides: TGTGCCAGCAGCTACCTCCGAGCTAGCGGGCTTGCAGATACGCAGTATTTT. Amino acid sequence: CASSYLRASGLADTQYF. The chain recombines TRBV12-3 or TRBV12-4 with TRBJ2-3, with TRBD2 matching over 8 bases. The CDR3 extends over 17 amino acids. V lost 6 bases and J lost 4; bases outside the gene matches: 15.

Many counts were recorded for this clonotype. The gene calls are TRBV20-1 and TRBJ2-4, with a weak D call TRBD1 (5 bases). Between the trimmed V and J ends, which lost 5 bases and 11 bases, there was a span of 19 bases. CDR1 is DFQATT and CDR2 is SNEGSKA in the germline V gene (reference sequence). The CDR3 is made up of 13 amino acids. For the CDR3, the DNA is TGCAGTGCTTCCCCAACCAGGGCCTCTCTTCAGTACTTC. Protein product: CSASPTRASLQYF.

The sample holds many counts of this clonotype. The CDR3 loop is CASSPGLAGSYEQYV. The CDR3 coding sequence is TGTGCCAGCAGTCCCGGCTTAGCGGGCTCCTACGAGCAGTACGTC. The chain carries TRBV27 and TRBJ2-7; 7 nucleotides match TRBD2. This CDR3 has 15 residues. CDR1 and CDR2 (germline): MNHEY, SMNVEV (reference sequence). J lost 0 bases, V lost 5 bases, and 7 bases had no gene match.

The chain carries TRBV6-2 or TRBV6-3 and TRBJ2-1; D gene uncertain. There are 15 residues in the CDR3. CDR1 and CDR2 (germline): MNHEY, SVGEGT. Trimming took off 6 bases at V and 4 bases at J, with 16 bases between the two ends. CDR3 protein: CASRGETSLYNEQFF. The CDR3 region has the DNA TGTGCCAGCAGAGGCGAGACTTCCTTATACAATGAGCAGTTCTTC.

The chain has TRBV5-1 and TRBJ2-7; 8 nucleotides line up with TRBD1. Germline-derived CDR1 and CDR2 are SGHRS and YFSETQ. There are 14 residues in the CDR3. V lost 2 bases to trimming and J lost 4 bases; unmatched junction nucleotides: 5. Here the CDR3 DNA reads TGCGCCAGCAGCTTCAGGGGGCGCGAGTACGAGCAGTACTTC. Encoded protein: CASSFRGREYEQYF.

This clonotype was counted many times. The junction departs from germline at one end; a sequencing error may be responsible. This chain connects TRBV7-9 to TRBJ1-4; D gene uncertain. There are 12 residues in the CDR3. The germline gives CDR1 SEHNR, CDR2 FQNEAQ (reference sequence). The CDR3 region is CASSLVREKLFF. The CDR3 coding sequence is TGTGCCAGCAGTTTAGTCCGGGAAAAACTGTTTTTT.

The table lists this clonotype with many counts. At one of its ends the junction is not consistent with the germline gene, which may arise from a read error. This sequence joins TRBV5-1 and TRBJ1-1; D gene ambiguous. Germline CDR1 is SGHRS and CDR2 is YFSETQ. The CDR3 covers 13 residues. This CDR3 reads CASSLGRNTEAFF. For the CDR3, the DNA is TGTGCCAGCAGCCTAGGGCGGAACACTGAAGCTTTCTTT. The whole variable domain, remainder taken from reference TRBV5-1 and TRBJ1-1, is KAGVTQTPRYLIKTRGQQVTLSCSPISGHRSVSWYQQTPGQGLQFLFEYFSETQRNKGNFPGRFSGRQFSNSRSEMNVSTLELGDSALYLCASSLGRNTEAFFGQGTRLTVV.

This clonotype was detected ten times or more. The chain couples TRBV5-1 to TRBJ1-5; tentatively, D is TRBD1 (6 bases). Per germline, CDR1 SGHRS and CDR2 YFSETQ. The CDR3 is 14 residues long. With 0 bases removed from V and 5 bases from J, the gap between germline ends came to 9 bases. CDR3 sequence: CASSLESGDQPQHF. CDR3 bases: TGCGCCAGCAGCTTGGAATCAGGGGATCAGCCCCAGCATTTT.

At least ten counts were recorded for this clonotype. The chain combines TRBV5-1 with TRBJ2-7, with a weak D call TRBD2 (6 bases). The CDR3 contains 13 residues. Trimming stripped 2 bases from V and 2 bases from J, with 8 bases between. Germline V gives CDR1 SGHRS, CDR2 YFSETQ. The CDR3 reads CASSFTSPYEQYF. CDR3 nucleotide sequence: TGCGCCAGCAGCTTTACTAGCCCCTACGAGCAGTACTTC.

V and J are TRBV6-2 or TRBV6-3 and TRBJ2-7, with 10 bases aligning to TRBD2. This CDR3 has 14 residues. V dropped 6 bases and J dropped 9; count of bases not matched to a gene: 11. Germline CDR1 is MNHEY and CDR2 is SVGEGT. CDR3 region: CASSRGLAGDRQYV. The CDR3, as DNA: TGTGCCAGCAGCAGAGGGCTAGCGGGAGACCGGCAGTACGTC.

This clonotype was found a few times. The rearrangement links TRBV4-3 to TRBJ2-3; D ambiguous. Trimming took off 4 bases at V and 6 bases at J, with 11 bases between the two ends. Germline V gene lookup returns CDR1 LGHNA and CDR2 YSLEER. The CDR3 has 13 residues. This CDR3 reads CASSPAAWDTQYF. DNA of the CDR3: TGCGCCAGCAGCCCAGCCGCGTGGGATACGCAGTATTTT.

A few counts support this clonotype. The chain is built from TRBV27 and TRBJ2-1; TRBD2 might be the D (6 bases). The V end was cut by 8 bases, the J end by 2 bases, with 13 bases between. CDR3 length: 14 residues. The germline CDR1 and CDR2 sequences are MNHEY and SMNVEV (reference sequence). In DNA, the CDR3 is TGTGCCAGCGGGCGGCGGGGTCCCTACAATGAGCAGTTCTTC. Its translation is CASGRRGPYNEQFF.

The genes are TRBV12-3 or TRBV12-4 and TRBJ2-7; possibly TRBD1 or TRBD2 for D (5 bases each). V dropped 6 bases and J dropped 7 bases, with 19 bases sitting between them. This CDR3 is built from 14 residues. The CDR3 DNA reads TGTGCCAGCAGACCGGGACCGGGCTATGAGGAGCAGTACTTC. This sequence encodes CASRPGPGYEEQYF.